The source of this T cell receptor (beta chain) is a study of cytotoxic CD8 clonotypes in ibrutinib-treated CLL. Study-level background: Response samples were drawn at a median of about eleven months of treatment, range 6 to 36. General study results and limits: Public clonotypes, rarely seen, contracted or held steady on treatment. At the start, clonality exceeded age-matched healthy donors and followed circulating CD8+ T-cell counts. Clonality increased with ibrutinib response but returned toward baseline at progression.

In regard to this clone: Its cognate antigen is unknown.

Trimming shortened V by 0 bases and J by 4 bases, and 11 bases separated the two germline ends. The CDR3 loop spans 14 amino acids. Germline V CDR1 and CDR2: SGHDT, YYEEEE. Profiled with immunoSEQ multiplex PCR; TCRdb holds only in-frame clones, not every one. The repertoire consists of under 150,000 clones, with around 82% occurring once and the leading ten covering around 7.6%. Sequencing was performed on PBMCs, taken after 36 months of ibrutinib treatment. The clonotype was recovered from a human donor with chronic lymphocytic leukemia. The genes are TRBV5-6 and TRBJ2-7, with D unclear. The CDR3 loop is CASSLVGQSYEQYF. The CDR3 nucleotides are TGTGCCAGCAGCTTGGTAGGGCAGTCGTACGAGCAGTACTTC.